The TCR beta chain described here comes from a study of blood T cell repertoires in COVID-19. Generated by immunoSEQ multiplex PCR, the TCRdb table keeps only in-frame clones and is missing some. Of around 310,000 clones in the sample, around 87% were seen once. The V gene lost 3 bases and the J gene lost 6 bases, with 17 bases spanning the gap. Germline V gene lookup returns CDR1 MNHEY and CDR2 SVGAGI. This CDR3 spans 15 amino acids. Sample: peripheral blood. The clonotype originates from a woman aged 40 to 49 with COVID-19, enrolled during active disease. This chain links TRBV6-5 with TRBJ1-2, with D tentatively TRBD1 (5 bases). CDR3 DNA: TGTGCCAGCAGTTATAGGGTTGGGGGGATTGATGGCTACACCTTC. Translation: CASSYRVGGIDGYTF.